The 15 T cell receptor beta chains below come from one sample, sequenced in a study of breast tumors, draining lymph nodes, adjacent tissues. Breast cancer patients provided tissue from their axillary draining lymph nodes. Each CDR3 protein gets one entry after TCRdb re-called the multiplex PCR reads with MiXCR. The sample records roughly 80,000 distinct CDR3 sequences, under 25% being singletons. Sequenced: axillary lymph node tissue. These receptor sequences come from a female donor with breast cancer. Some clones in this sample may be carry-over from other donors' samples.

This clonotype was counted many times. This chain links TRBV12-3 or TRBV12-4 with TRBJ2-7, with unresolved D. Trimming removed 6 bases from V and 3 bases from J, with 9 bases in between. CDR3 length: 12 residues. Written as DNA, the CDR3 is TGTGCCAGCAGGCCTCTAGACTACGAGCAGTACTTC. Amino acid sequence: CASRPLDYEQYF.

A single count supports this clonotype. Since a much larger clone is just one base distant, this may be a read error. The final CDR3 position lacks the conserved phenylalanine or tryptophan, pointing to a likely read error. V gene TRBV12-3 or TRBV12-4 combines with J gene TRBJ1-2; 11 bases fit TRBD1. The length of the CDR3 is 15 residues. Unmatched junction bases numbered 8, after V lost 6 bases and J lost 5 bases. The CDR3 nucleotides read TGTGCCAGCAGCCCCGGACAGGGGGCTCGGTATGGCTACACCCTC. Protein product: CASSPGQGARYGYTL.

The table lists this clonotype with many counts. The chain has TRBV2 and TRBJ1-6; 7 bases map to TRBD1. This CDR3 region has 13 residues. Trimming removed 6 bases from V and 6 bases from J; junction bases left unmatched: 2. In germline, CDR1 is SNHLY, CDR2 FYNNEI. The CDR3: CASRQGINSPLHF. Here the CDR3 DNA reads TGTGCCAGCAGACAGGGGATTAATTCACCCCTCCACTTT.

This clonotype was counted ten times or more. The genes are TRBV4-1 and TRBJ2-5; tentatively, D is TRBD1 (6 bases). CDR1 MGHRA and CDR2 YSYEKL come from the germline V gene. V was pared by 0 bases and J by 5 bases, with 13 bases between. CDR3 length equals 15 residues. CDR3 DNA sequence: TGCGCCAGCAGCCAAGATCGGCAGGGGTGGGAGACCCAGTACTTC. The encoded protein is CASSQDRQGWETQYF.

The chain couples TRBV28 to TRBJ2-7, with D uncertain. The CDR3 is 15 amino acids. Trimming cost V 3 bases and J 6 bases, with 18 bases left between them. Germline V gives CDR1 MDHEN, CDR2 SYDVKM. The CDR3 coding sequence is TGTGCCAGCAGTTTCCCCCAAGGTTCAGACTGCGAGCAGTACTTC. Protein: CASSFPQGSDCEQYF.

This clonotype has at least ten counts. The chain links TRBV7-6 to TRBJ2-2; D is possibly TRBD2 (5 bases). Trimming pared 2 bases from V and 6 bases from J, leaving 13 bases between. This CDR3 spans 15 amino acids. Germline V CDR1 and CDR2: SGHVS, FNYEAQ. This chain's CDR3 is CASSLRRTPPGELFF. The CDR3 DNA is TGTGCCAGCAGCTTAAGGAGGACGCCGCCCGGGGAGCTGTTTTTT.

The V call is TRBV20-1, the J call TRBJ1-1; possible D gene TRBD1, 5 bases. Germline lookup yields CDR1 DFQATT and CDR2 SNEGSKA (reference sequence). CDR3 length: 14 residues. Trimming took off 0 bases at V and 1 base at J, with 9 bases between the two ends. In DNA form, the CDR3 reads TGCAGTGCTAGAGATGGGGCAGGGAACACTGAAGCTTTCTTT. This gives the protein CSARDGAGNTEAFF.

This clonotype showed up many times. The J gene is TRBJ2-3, the V gene TRBV9; 9 nucleotides agree with TRBD2. This CDR3 is built from 15 residues. The V gene end was trimmed by 0 bases and the J gene end by 4 bases; junction bases not matched to a gene: 3. CDR1 is SGDLS, CDR2 YYNGEE, per germline. In DNA form, the CDR3 reads TGTGCCAGCAGCGTAGAGGGACTAGCAGCAGATACGCAGTATTTT. Its translation is CASSVEGLAADTQYF.

This clonotype was found many times. CDR3 sequence (DNA): TGTGCCAGCAGCTTGGAATCCCAGGGGGCGATTGCCCAAGAGACCCAGTACTTC. Translating it yields CASSLESQGAIAQETQYF. The chain uses TRBV5-4 and TRBJ2-5; 8 nucleotides line up with TRBD1. Germline CDR1 SGHNT, CDR2 YYREEE (reference sequence). The CDR3 spans 18 residues. J gave up 1 base and V 0 bases, and 11 bases lay outside the gene matches.

At least ten counts were recorded for this clonotype. The chain joins TRBV20-1 to TRBJ2-5, with D maybe TRBD2 (5 bases). The germline V gene encodes CDR1 DFQATT and CDR2 SNEGSKA (reference sequence). V lost 3 bases, J lost 2 bases, and 7 bases lay in between. The CDR3 has 12 residues. CDR3 sequence: CSARTIQETQYF. The CDR3 region has the DNA TGCAGTGCTAGGACTATTCAAGAGACCCAGTACTTC.

About this clonotype itself: This may be a read error, as it is one base from a much larger clone. This chain joins TRBV6-5 and TRBJ2-5, with D perhaps TRBD1 or TRBD2 (5 bases each). V was pared by 7 bases and J by 4 bases, with 16 bases between. CDR3 length: 14 residues. The V gene's germline CDR1 is MNHEY and CDR2 SVGAGI. CDR3: CASTRFEGRETQYF. The CDR3 bases are TGTGCCAGCACCCGATTTGAGGGGCGAGAGACCCAGTACTTC.

Of note for this clonotype: The conserved final phenylalanine or tryptophan is absent from the CDR3, which likely points to a read error. The CDR3 DNA sequence: TGTGCCAGCCGAACAGGGGGCCAGTATAATTCACCCCTCCACGTT. Translating it yields CASRTGGQYNSPLHV. The rearrangement links TRBV3-1 to TRBJ1-6, with TRBD1 identical over 9 bases. V was clipped by 8 bases and J by 4 bases; unmatched bases: 6. The CDR3 spans 15 residues. Germline V CDR1 and CDR2: LGHDT, YNNKEL (reference sequence).

Of note for this clonotype: A much bigger clone sits one base away, suggesting this may be a read error. The chain has TRBV4-1 and TRBJ2-2; a weak D match, TRBD2 (5 bases). Germline CDR1 reads MGHRA; CDR2 reads YSYEKL. This CDR3 comprises 15 residues. CDR3 in amino acids: CASSQDRSTAGELLF. Here the CDR3 DNA reads TGCGCCAGCAGCCAAGATAGGAGTACCGCCGGGGAGCTGCTTTTT.

This clonotype was counted at least ten times. The chain recombines TRBV19 with TRBJ1-2, with D tentatively TRBD1 (6 bases). Trimming removed 5 bases at V and 4 bases at J, with 14 bases between. CDR3 length equals 14 residues. Germline V gives CDR1 LNHDA, CDR2 SQIVND (reference sequence). This CDR3 reads CASSPRGGGYGYTF. The CDR3 DNA reads TGTGCCAGTAGTCCTAGAGGGGGTGGCTATGGCTACACCTTC. Supplemented by reference TRBV19 and TRBJ1-2, the full variable domain reads DGGITQSPKYLFRKEGQNVTLSCEQNLNHDAMYWYRQDPGQGLRLIYYSQIVNDFQKGDIAEGYSVSREKKESFPLTVTSAQKNPTAFYLCASSPRGGGYGYTFGSGTRLTVV.

The V and J genes are TRBV4-3 and TRBJ1-2; D call uncertain. The CDR3 consists of 15 residues. The ends were cut back, 0 bases at V and 4 bases at J, with 12 bases in the middle. CDR1 LGHNA and CDR2 YSLEER come from the germline V gene. The CDR3 sequence is CASSQDPGIGYGYTF. Written as DNA, the CDR3 is TGCGCCAGCAGCCAAGACCCGGGGATAGGCTATGGCTACACCTTC.